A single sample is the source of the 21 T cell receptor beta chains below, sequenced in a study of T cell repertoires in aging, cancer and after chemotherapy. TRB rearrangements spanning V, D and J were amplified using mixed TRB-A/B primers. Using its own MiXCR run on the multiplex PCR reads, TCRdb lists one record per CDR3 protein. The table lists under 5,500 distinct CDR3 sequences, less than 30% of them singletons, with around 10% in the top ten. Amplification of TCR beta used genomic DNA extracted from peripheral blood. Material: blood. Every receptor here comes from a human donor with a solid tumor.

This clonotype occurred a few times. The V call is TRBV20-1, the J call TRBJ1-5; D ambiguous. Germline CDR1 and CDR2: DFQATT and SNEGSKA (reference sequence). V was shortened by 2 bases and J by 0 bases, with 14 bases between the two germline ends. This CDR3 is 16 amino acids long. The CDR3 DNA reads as TGCAGTGCTAGATTTATCGTGACGGATAGCAATCAGCCCCAGCATTTT. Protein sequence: CSARFIVTDSNQPQHF.

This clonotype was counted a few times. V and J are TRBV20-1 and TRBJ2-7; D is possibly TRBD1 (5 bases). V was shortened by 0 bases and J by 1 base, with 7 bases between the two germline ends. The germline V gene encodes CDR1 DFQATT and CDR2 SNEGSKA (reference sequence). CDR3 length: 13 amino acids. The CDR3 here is CSARERGSYEQYF. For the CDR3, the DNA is TGCAGTGCTAGAGAAAGGGGTTCCTACGAGCAGTACTTC.

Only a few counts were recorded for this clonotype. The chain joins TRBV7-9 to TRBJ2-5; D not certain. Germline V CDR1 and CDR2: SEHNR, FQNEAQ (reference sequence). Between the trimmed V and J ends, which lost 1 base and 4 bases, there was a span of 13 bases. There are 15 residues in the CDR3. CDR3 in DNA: TGTGCCAGCAGCTTAGTAAAGGCAGTCGGAGAGACCCAGTACTTC. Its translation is CASSLVKAVGETQYF. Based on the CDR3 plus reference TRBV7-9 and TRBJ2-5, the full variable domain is DTGVSQNPRHKITKRGQNVTFRCDPISEHNRLYWYRQTLGQGPEFLTYFQNEAQLEKSRLLSDRFSAERPKGSFSTLEIQRTEQGDSAMYLCASSLVKAVGETQYFGPGTRLLVL.

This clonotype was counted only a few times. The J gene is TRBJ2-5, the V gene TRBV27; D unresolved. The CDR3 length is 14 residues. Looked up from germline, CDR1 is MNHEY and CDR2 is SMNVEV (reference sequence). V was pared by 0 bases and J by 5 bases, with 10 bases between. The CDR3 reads CASSLSRGMETQYF. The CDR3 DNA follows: TGTGCCAGCAGTTTATCGCGCGGTATGGAGACCCAGTACTTC.

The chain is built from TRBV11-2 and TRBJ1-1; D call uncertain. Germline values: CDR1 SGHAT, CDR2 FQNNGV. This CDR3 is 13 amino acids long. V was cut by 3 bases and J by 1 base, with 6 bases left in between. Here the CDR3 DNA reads TGTGCCAGCAGCTTCCCAGGGAACACTGAAGCTTTCTTT. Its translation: CASSFPGNTEAFF.

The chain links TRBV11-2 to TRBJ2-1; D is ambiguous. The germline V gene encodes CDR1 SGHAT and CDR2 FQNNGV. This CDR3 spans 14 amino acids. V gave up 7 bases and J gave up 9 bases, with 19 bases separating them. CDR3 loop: CASISPRTAGEQFF. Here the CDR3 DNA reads TGTGCCAGCATCAGCCCAAGGACGGCCGGTGAGCAGTTCTTC.

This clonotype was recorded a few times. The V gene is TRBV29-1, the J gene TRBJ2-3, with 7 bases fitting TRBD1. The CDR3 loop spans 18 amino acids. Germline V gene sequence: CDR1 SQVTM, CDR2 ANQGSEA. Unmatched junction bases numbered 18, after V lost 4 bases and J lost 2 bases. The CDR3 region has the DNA TGCAGCGTTGCGGCCCCTAAAATGACAGGGAGAAACACAGATACGCAGTATTTT. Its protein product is CSVAAPKMTGRNTDTQYF.

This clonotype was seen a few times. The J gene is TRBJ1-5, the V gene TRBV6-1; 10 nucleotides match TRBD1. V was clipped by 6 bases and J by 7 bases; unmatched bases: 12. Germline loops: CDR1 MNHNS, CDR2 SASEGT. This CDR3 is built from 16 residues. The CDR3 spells CASRPEGTGARQPQHF. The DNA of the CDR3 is TGTGCCAGCAGGCCAGAGGGGACAGGGGCTAGGCAGCCCCAGCATTTT.

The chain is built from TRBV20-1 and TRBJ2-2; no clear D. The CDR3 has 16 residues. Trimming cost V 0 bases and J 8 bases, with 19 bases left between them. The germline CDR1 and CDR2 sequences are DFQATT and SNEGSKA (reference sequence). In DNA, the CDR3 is TGCAGTGCTAGAGATGTTTTGAGACCTGCGGCGGGGGAGCTGTTTTTT. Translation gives CSARDVLRPAAGELFF.

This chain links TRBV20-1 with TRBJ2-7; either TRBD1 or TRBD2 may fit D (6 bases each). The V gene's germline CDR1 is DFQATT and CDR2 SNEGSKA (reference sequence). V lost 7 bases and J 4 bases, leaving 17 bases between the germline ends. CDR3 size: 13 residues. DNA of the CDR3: TGCAGTGTCAGAAGGGGGGCGAAATACGAGCAGTACTTC. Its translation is CSVRRGAKYEQYF.

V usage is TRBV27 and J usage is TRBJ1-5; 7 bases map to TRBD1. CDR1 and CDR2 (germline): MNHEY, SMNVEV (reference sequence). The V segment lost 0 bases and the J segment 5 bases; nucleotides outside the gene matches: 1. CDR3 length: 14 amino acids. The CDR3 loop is CASSLSGGYQPQHF. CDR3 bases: TGTGCCAGCAGTTTATCAGGGGGCTATCAGCCCCAGCATTTT.

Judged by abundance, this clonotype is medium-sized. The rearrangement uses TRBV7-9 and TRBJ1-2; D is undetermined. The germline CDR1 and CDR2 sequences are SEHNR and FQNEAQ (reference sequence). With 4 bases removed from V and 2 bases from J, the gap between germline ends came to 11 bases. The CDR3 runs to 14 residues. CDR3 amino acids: CASSSSGANYGYTF. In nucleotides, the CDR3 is TGTGCCAGCAGCTCCTCGGGAGCCAACTATGGCTACACCTTC.

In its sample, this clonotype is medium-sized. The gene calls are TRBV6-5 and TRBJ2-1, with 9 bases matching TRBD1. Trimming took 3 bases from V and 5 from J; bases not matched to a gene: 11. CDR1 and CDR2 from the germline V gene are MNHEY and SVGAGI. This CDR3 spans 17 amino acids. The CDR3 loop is CASSYSLGQGVDNEQFF. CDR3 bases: TGTGCCAGCAGTTATTCCTTGGGACAGGGAGTCGACAATGAGCAGTTCTTC.

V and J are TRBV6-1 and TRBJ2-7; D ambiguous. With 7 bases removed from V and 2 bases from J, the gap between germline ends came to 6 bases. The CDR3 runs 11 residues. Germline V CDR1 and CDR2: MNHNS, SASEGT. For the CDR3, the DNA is TGTGCCAGCATGTACACCTACGAGCAGTACTTC. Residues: CASMYTYEQYF.

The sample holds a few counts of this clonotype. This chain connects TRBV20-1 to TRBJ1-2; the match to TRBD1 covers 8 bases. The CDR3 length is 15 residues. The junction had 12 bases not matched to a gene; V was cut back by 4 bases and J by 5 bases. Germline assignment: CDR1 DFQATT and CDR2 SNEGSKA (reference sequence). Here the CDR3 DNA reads TGCAGTGCTACCCCCGGACAGGGTTCTTCATATGGCTACACCTTC. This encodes CSATPGQGSSYGYTF.

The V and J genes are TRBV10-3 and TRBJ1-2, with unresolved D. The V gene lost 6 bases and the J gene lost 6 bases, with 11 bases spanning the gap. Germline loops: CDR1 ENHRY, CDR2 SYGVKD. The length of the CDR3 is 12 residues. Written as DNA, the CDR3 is TGTGCCATCAGGTCGACGGGTGATGGCTACACCTTC. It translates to CAIRSTGDGYTF.

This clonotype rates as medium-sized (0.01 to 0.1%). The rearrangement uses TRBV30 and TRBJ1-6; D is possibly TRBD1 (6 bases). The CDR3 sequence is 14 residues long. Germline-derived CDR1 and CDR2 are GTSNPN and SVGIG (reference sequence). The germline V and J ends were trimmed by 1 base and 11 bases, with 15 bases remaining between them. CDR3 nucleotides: TGTGCCTGGAGTGGAAAGGCAGGGGCGACACCCCTCCACTTT. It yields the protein CAWSGKAGATPLHF.

The CDR3: CASSLLGGTEAFF. CDR3 sequence (DNA): TGTGCCAGCAGCTTACTAGGCGGCACTGAAGCTTTCTTT. The V and J genes are TRBV12-3 or TRBV12-4 and TRBJ1-1, with D unclear. Trimming shortened V by 6 bases and J by 4 bases, and 12 bases separated the two germline ends. This CDR3 spans 13 amino acids.

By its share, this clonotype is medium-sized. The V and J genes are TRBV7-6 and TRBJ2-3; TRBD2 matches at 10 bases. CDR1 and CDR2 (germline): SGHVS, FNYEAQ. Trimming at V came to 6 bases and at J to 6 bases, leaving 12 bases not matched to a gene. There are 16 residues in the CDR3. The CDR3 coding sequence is TGTGCCAGCAGGTCTCTAGCGGGAGTCCCCGGGGATACGCAGTATTTT. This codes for CASRSLAGVPGDTQYF.

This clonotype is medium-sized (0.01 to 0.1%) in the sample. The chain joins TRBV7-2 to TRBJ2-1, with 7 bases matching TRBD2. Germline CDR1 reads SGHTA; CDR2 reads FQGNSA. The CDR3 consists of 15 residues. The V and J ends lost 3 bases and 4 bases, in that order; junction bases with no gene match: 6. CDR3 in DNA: TGTGCCAGCAGCTTGATGGGGGGGGGATACAATGAGCAGTTCTTC. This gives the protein CASSLMGGGYNEQFF.

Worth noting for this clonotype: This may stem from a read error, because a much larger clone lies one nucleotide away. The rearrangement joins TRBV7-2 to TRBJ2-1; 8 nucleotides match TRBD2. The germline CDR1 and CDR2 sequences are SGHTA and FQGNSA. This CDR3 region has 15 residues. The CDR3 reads CASGQKATSENEQLF. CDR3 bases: TGTGCCAGCGGACAAAAGGCGACTAGCGAAAATGAGCAGTTATTC.